This T cell receptor beta chain comes out of a study of Ad26.COV2.S vaccination and SARS-CoV-2 variants. Regarding the study as a whole: Reports say spike-specific CD8+ and CD4+ T cell responses covered substantial breadth after vaccination. Ad26.COV2.S recipients had broader spike-specific TCRs (P = 0.0014). Analyses that measured TCR breadth and depth may have underestimated total T cell responses.

A word on this clone: No antigen is known for it.

This CDR3 is built from 14 residues. V was pared by 5 bases and J by 1 base, with 4 bases of the junction left unmatched. Germline V gives CDR1 MDHEN, CDR2 SYDVKM. The method was immunoSEQ multiplex PCR; TCRdb's version includes in-frame clones alone and lacks a portion of them. Here the sample spans 46,000 or so clones, 83% being singletons. This TCR was recovered from a human donor who had recovered from COVID-19. The sample was peripheral blood, taken after recovery from COVID-19. The chain carries TRBV28 and TRBJ1-1; 7 positions match TRBD1. The CDR3 DNA follows: TGTGCCAGCAGTACTCAGGGGGGGAACACTGAAGCTTTCTTT. Residues: CASSTQGGNTEAFF.